The 20 T cell receptor beta chains below all came from one sample that was sequenced in a study of OX40 agonist ivuxolimab in advanced cancers. Sequenced by immunoSEQ multiplex PCR; TCRdb stores in-frame clones only, minus some. The top ten clones hold under 7.5% of a sample with under 95,000 clones, about 82% of them seen once. The source was CD4+ or CD8+ T cells sorted from blood, collected in a trial of the OX40 agonist ivuxolimab. These receptors all come from an adult with an advanced solid tumor such as melanoma, head and neck, liver or kidney cancer.

V usage is TRBV6-6 and J usage is TRBJ1-1; TRBD1 is a possible D gene (6 bases). This CDR3 region has 15 residues. Trimming removed 7 bases from V and 1 base from J, with 16 bases in between. The germline V gene encodes CDR1 MNHNY and CDR2 SVGAGI (reference sequence). For the CDR3, the DNA is TGTGCCAGCACTACCTACTACAGGGAGAACACTGAAGCTTTCTTT. Protein: CASTTYYRENTEAFF.

This sequence joins TRBV5-4 and TRBJ2-1; D is unresolved. CDR3 length: 16 amino acids. V lost 0 bases and J lost 2, with 12 bases in between. Germline V gives CDR1 SGHNT, CDR2 YYREEE (reference sequence). The CDR3 sequence: CASSLVVLSTYNEQFF. The CDR3 DNA reads as TGTGCCAGCAGCTTGGTGGTCCTGTCGACCTACAATGAGCAGTTCTTC.

The chain combines TRBV30 with TRBJ1-1; TRBD1 might be the D (6 bases). Germline loops: CDR1 GTSNPN, CDR2 SVGIG (reference sequence). Trimming took off 2 bases at V and 4 bases at J, with 11 bases between the two ends. The CDR3 length is 13 residues. The chain's CDR3 is CAWSFRGRTEAFF. The CDR3, as DNA: TGTGCCTGGAGTTTCAGGGGCCGCACTGAAGCTTTCTTT.

The chain employs TRBV11-2 and TRBJ2-1; 13 bases line up with TRBD2. Per germline, CDR1 SGHAT and CDR2 FQNNGV. The V and J ends lost 7 bases and 6 bases, in that order; junction bases with no gene match: 9. This CDR3 is built from 16 residues. The CDR3, as DNA: TGTGCCAGCAAATCCGGACTAGCGGGAGTAGGCAATGAGCAGTTCTTC. It specifies CASKSGLAGVGNEQFF. Full variable domain (remainder filled in from reference TRBV11-2 and TRBJ2-1): EAGVAQSPRYKIIEKRQSVAFWCNPISGHATLYWYQQILGQGPKLLIQFQNNGVVDDSQLPKDRFSAERLKGVDSTLKIQPAKLEDSAVYLCASKSGLAGVGNEQFFGPGTRLTVL.

This chain links TRBV11-3 with TRBJ2-7; D might be TRBD2 (6 bases). Germline-derived CDR1 and CDR2 are SGHNT and YENEEA. Trimming pared 1 base from V and 9 bases from J, leaving 13 bases between. This CDR3 is 13 amino acids long. The CDR3: CASSLAGERGQYF. For the CDR3, the DNA is TGTGCCAGCAGCTTAGCGGGAGAACGCGGGCAGTACTTC. The full variable domain, in which reference TRBV11-3 and TRBJ2-7 provide the parts outside the CDR3, is EAGVVQSPRYKIIEKKQPVAFWCNPISGHNTLYWYLQNLGQGPELLIRYENEEAVDDSQLPKDRFSAERLKGVDSTLKIQPAELGDSAVYLCASSLAGERGQYFGPGTRLTVT.

This clone showed up just a few times. V is TRBV19 and J is TRBJ2-2; D perhaps matches TRBD2 (6 bases). This CDR3 comprises 15 residues. Germline V gives CDR1 LNHDA, CDR2 SQIVND (reference sequence). Between the trimmed V and J ends, which lost 6 bases and 4 bases, there was a span of 15 bases. The CDR3 nucleotides are TGTGCCAGTAGGAGCATAGCGGAGATCACCGGGGAGCTGTTTTTT. Translated: CASRSIAEITGELFF.

The chain couples TRBV7-8 to TRBJ2-5; TRBD1 aligns across 8 bases. The CDR3 runs 16 residues. The germline CDR1 and CDR2 sequences are SGHVS and FQNEAQ. With 0 bases clipped from V and 1 base from J, the junction kept 4 bases outside the gene matches. CDR3 residues: CASSLAGQGAQETQYF. The CDR3 DNA reads TGTGCCAGCAGCTTAGCCGGGCAGGGGGCCCAAGAGACCCAGTACTTC.

The chain links TRBV10-1 to TRBJ2-1; D is ambiguous. Germline V gives CDR1 WNHNN, CDR2 SYGVQD (reference sequence). Trimming shortened V by 3 bases and J by 0 bases, and 12 bases separated the two germline ends. The CDR3 sequence is 16 residues long. For the CDR3, the DNA is TGCGCCAGCAGTGAAGAGGCCATCAGCTCCTACAATGAGCAGTTCTTC. Its translation is CASSEEAISSYNEQFF.

This chain links TRBV5-5 with TRBJ2-7; 7 nucleotides match TRBD1. The germline gives CDR1 SGHKS, CDR2 YYEKEE (reference sequence). V shed 4 bases and J 2 bases; nucleotides not matched to a gene: 3. This CDR3 contains 13 residues. This CDR3 reads CASSPGTAYEQYF. The DNA for the CDR3 is TGTGCCAGCAGCCCGGGGACAGCCTACGAGCAGTACTTC.

The chain is built from TRBV15 and TRBJ1-5; maybe TRBD1 (6 bases). V was cut by 3 bases and J by 9 bases, with 18 bases left in between. Germline-derived CDR1 and CDR2 are LNHNV and YYDKDF (reference sequence). This CDR3 has 15 residues. The CDR3 protein is CATSRPWGGAGPQHF. The DNA of the CDR3 is TGTGCCACCAGCAGGCCCTGGGGGGGGGCTGGGCCCCAGCATTTT.

This chain links TRBV19 with TRBJ1-1; TRBD1 matches 7 bases. Germline V gives CDR1 LNHDA, CDR2 SQIVND (reference sequence). Trimming took 6 bases from V and 6 from J; bases not matched to a gene: 13. This CDR3 is 15 amino acids long. Here the CDR3 reads CASRHRGGGPSEAFF. The CDR3 DNA reads as TGTGCCAGTAGGCACAGGGGCGGGGGCCCCTCTGAAGCTTTCTTT.

The rearrangement links TRBV6-5 to TRBJ2-5, with a tentative D call TRBD2 (7 bases). The germline gives CDR1 MNHEY, CDR2 SVGAGI. The length of the CDR3 is 15 residues. V lost 2 bases to trimming and J lost 5 bases, with 15 bases between them. DNA of the CDR3: TGTGCCAGCAGTTACGCCAAGGGGGGGATGGAGACCCAGTACTTC. It encodes CASSYAKGGMETQYF.

The chain uses TRBV7-8 and TRBJ2-3, with D uncertain. V was cut by 1 base and J by 0 bases, with 11 bases left in between. The germline gives CDR1 SGHVS, CDR2 FQNEAQ. The CDR3 runs 16 residues. The CDR3 sequence: CASSLESSGSTDTQYF. DNA of the CDR3: TGTGCCAGCAGCTTAGAGTCCTCCGGGAGCACAGATACGCAGTATTTT.

The gene calls are TRBV27 and TRBJ2-1; no reliable D call. Germline CDR1 is MNHEY and CDR2 is SMNVEV (reference sequence). V lost 5 bases and J lost 3, with 8 bases in between. CDR3 length: 13 residues. CDR3 amino acids: CASSAGIYNEQFF. As DNA, the CDR3 is TGTGCCAGCAGTGCAGGAATCTACAATGAGCAGTTCTTC.

V usage is TRBV18 and J usage is TRBJ2-1; 8 positions match TRBD2. In germline, CDR1 is KGHSH, CDR2 LQKENI. V was clipped by 2 bases and J by 12 bases; unmatched bases: 12. The CDR3 runs to 15 residues. CDR3 nucleotides: TGTGCCAGCTCACCATACGATAGCGGGACGCCACGGCAGTTCTTC. Translating gives CASSPYDSGTPRQFF. The full variable domain, rest sourced from reference TRBV18 and TRBJ2-1, is NAGVMQNPRHLVRRRGQEARLRCSPMKGHSHVYWYRQLPEEGLKFMVYLQKENIIDESGMPKERFSAEFPKEGPSILRIQQVVRGDSAAYFCASSPYDSGTPRQFFGPGTRLTVL.

This chain connects TRBV29-1 to TRBJ1-2; D is unresolved. V dropped 3 bases and J dropped 7 bases, with 3 bases sitting between them. Looked up from germline, CDR1 is SQVTM and CDR2 is ANQGSEA. The CDR3 has 9 residues. The CDR3 sequence: CSVEGGYTF. In nucleotides, the CDR3 is TGCAGCGTTGAGGGTGGCTACACCTTC.

The genes are TRBV5-6 and TRBJ1-6, with D possibly TRBD1 on 5 matching bases. CDR1 is SGHDT, CDR2 YYEEEE, per germline. This CDR3 region has 13 residues. Trimming shortened V by 1 base and J by 10 bases, and 9 bases separated the two germline ends. This CDR3 is CASSLQGASPLHF. CDR3 DNA sequence: TGTGCCAGCAGCTTGCAGGGAGCGTCACCCCTCCACTTT.

The CDR3 loop reads CASSIEGAYEQYF. The DNA of the CDR3 is TGTGCCAGCAGTATTGAAGGGGCATACGAGCAGTACTTC. The V call is TRBV6-5, the J call TRBJ2-5; D is possibly TRBD1 (5 bases). Matching the DNA end better, TRBJ2-7 makes the J call doubtful. Germline V gene lookup returns CDR1 MNHEY and CDR2 SVGAGI. This CDR3 has 13 amino acids.

By share of the sample, this clone is large. The rearrangement joins TRBV16 to TRBJ2-1; no firm D call. Per germline, CDR1 KGHSY and CDR2 FQNENV. Trimming left V 5 bases short and J 5 bases short, with 4 bases between. The CDR3 is 11 residues long. The CDR3 sequence: CASSMNNEQFF. The CDR3 coding sequence is TGTGCCAGCAGCATGAACAATGAGCAGTTCTTC.

This chain connects TRBV19 to TRBJ2-7; 7 positions match TRBD2. The CDR3 spans 16 residues. CDR1 and CDR2 (germline): LNHDA, SQIVND (reference sequence). V lost 3 bases and J lost 6; bases outside the gene matches: 14. The CDR3 bases are TGTGCCAGTAGTATTCGCCTAGCGGACGTAAGATCCGAGCAGTACTTC. Encoded protein: CASSIRLADVRSEQYF.